A selection of T cell receptor beta chains follows, all from one sample in a study of response to subunit inactivated influenza vaccine. TCRdb passed the RT-PCR reads through MiXCR, listing each CDR3 protein once. Here the sample spans about 540,000 distinct CDR3 sequences, under 30% being singletons. A further study also used this sample, focusing on T cells expressing NK-cell markers.

The sample consisted of CD4+ T cells sorted from PBMCs, taken less than 13 days after vaccination. These receptors all stem from a man in his fifties or sixties who received an inactivated influenza vaccine. The CDR3 runs from the conserved cysteine through the conserved F or W. The D gene is left open where the match is weak. The size field is filled for only some rows; it gives once, few, many or a size class.

j_call v_call clone_size d_call cdr3_nt cdr3_aa
TRBJ2-2 TRBV7-9 few TRBD1 TGTGCCAGCTCAAGGCCCGGACAGGGCGCGGGGGAGCTGTTTTTT CASSRPGQGAGELFF
TRBJ2-2 TRBV20-1 many TRBD1 TGCAGTGCTAGACAACAGGGGCGGGTCACCGGGGAGCTGTTTTTT CSARQQGRVTGELFF
TRBJ2-1 TRBV12-3/TRBV12-4 . TRBD1 TGTGCCAGCAGGATGGGACAGTACAATGAGCAGTTCTTC CASRMGQYNEQFF
TRBJ2-3 TRBV5-6 . . TGTGCCAGCAGCTTGGAACCGACCACAGATACGCAGTATTTT CASSLEPTTDTQYF
TRBJ2-5 TRBV6-2/TRBV6-3 few TRBD2 TGTGCCAGCAGTGACTTGACTAGCGGAGCTTCCAAGACCCAGTACTTC CASSDLTSGASKTQYF
TRBJ2-7 TRBV5-1 many . TGCGCCAGCAGCTTGGTCCAGGGGCCTTACGAGCAGTACTTC CASSLVQGPYEQYF
TRBJ1-2 TRBV3-1 . TRBD1 TGTGCCAGCAGCCAAGACCACAGGGGGAGGGATGGCTACACCTTC CASSQDHRGRDGYTF
TRBJ1-4 TRBV2 few . TGTGCCCTCCGTCGACGGGCAACTAATGAAAAACTGTTTTTT CALRRRATNEKLFF
TRBJ2-3 TRBV11-1 . TRBD2 TGTGCCAGCAGCTTCGACCCCCGGACTAGCGGGAGGGCCAGCACAGATACGCAGTATTTT CASSFDPRTSGRASTDTQYF
TRBJ2-2 TRBV12-3/TRBV12-4 many TRBD1 TGTGCCAGCTCAATTCCGTTGACAGGGCGAACCGGGGAGCTGTTTTTT CASSIPLTGRTGELFF
TRBJ2-3 TRBV5-1 few . TGCGCCAGCAGTCAGGAGGGTACGCAGTATTTT CASSQEGTQYF
TRBJ2-7 TRBV19 few . TGTGCCAGTAGTATACAGGACTCCTACGAGCAGTACTTC CASSIQDSYEQYF
TRBJ2-5 TRBV12-3/TRBV12-4 few . TGTGCCAGCAGGAGGGGGGCTAGCGTGCGCCAAGAGACCCAGTACTTC CASRRGASVRQETQYF
TRBJ2-1 TRBV29-1 many TRBD2 TGCAGCGCAAAACTAGCGGGAGGGGAAAATGAGCAGTTCTTC CSAKLAGGENEQFF
TRBJ2-7 TRBV7-2 few . TGTGCCAGCAGCTTAGGCCCCGACTACGAGCAGTACTTC CASSLGPDYEQYF
TRBJ2-5 TRBV20-1 few . TGCAGTGCTAGACCAGAGCGTAGATACCTAGAGACCCAGTACTTC CSARPERRYLETQYF
TRBJ2-7 TRBV7-8 . TRBD2 TGTGCCAGCAGAGCGGGTGGGAGGGCTCGTGAGCAGTACTTC CASRAGGRAREQYF
TRBJ2-3 TRBV7-9 few . TGTGCCAGCAGCATCTTAGACAGCCGCGGGAATACGCAGTATTTT CASSILDSRGNTQYF
TRBJ1-4 TRBV9 . TRBD1 TGTGCCAGCAGTAATGACAGGGTGCACGAAAAACTGTTTTTT CASSNDRVHEKLFF
TRBJ2-7 TRBV7-2 few . TGTGCCAGCAGCTTAACCAGGGACTTGAACGAGCAGTACTTC CASSLTRDLNEQYF
TRBJ2-1 TRBV7-8 few TRBD2 TGTGCCAGCAGCTTAGCAGGACTAGCGGAGATCTCCTACAATGAGCAGTTCTTC CASSLAGLAEISYNEQFF
TRBJ2-7 TRBV12-3/TRBV12-4 few . TGTGCCAGCAGTTTAGCGCTAGGGTCCCTATCCTACGCGCAGTACTTC CASSLALGSLSYAQYF
TRBJ2-1 TRBV7-2 many . TGTGCCAGCAGCTTATACGGCGGGATCTCCTACAATGAGCAGTTCTTC CASSLYGGISYNEQFF
TRBJ2-5 TRBV5-1 . . TGCGCCACCAGCTCGCAAGAGACCCAGTACTTC CATSSQETQYF
TRBJ2-7 TRBV20-1 few TRBD2 TGCAGTGCCAGGGAGAACGGGAGGTACGAGCAGTACTTC CSARENGRYEQYF